Presented here are 3 T cell receptor beta chains from one specimen sequenced in a study of PD-1 blockade in mismatch repair-deficient tumors. Clones were sequenced by immunoSEQ multiplex PCR, and TCRdb holds only the in-frame ones, with some missing. This table holds tens of thousands of clones, roughly 86% found once. The material sequenced was peripheral blood, taken 2 weeks after starting pembrolizumab. These TCRs come from an adult with mismatch repair-deficient cancer.

V gene TRBV28 combines with J gene TRBJ2-7; maybe TRBD2 (6 bases). CDR1 MDHEN and CDR2 SYDVKM come from the germline V gene. The V and J ends lost 8 bases and 10 bases respectively, with 21 bases between them. This CDR3 comprises 13 residues. The CDR3 DNA reads as TGTGCCAGCGACGGAGGGGAGGCAATCAGTCAGTACTTC. It yields the protein CASDGGEAISQYF.

The chain uses TRBV10-3 and TRBJ1-2, with a tentative D call TRBD1 (5 bases). Germline V gene sequence: CDR1 ENHRY, CDR2 SYGVKD. The CDR3 has 12 residues. Trimming shortened V by 4 bases and J by 7 bases, and 10 bases separated the two germline ends. The CDR3 sequence: CAISAGTPGYTF. Written as DNA, the CDR3 is TGTGCCATCAGTGCAGGGACGCCTGGCTACACCTTC.

This clone came up once. The chain recombines TRBV7-6 with TRBJ2-2; the D call may be TRBD1 or TRBD2 (6 bases each). With 2 bases removed from V and 4 bases from J, the gap between germline ends came to 23 bases. Germline-derived CDR1 and CDR2 are SGHVS and FNYEAQ. The CDR3 consists of 19 residues. The CDR3 is CASSLSLSGRGATTGELFF. In DNA, the CDR3 is TGTGCCAGCAGCTTAAGCTTAAGCGGTAGGGGGGCAACCACCGGGGAGCTGTTTTTT.